Listed below are T cell receptor beta chains from one sample, sequenced in a study of type 1 regulatory T cells. MiXCR was run by TCRdb on the reads, yielding one entry per CDR3 protein. The table has around 69,000 distinct CDR3 sequences, 50% to 70% seen once. No antigen is known for these receptors. The material sequenced was cultured T cells, either the whole culture or a sorted T cell fraction (not recorded which). The receptor set was obtained from a human donor in good health. CDR3s leave out the opening cysteine and the closing phenylalanine or tryptophan.

v_call | cdr3_aa
TRBV10-3 | AISESEDSYNSPLH
TRBV20-1 | SARDFGTDTQY
TRBV2 | ASRDTTYNEQF
TRBV20-1 | SAREFGSGLIRNIQY
TRBV5-4 | ASSLEAAGARHEQY
TRBV4-3 | ASSPGLAEAYEQY
TRBV7-3 | ASSPSLLNTGELF
TRBV7-2 | ASSLTGADTQY
TRBV6-4 | ASSPGQGNNEQF
TRBV20-1 | SAAVPTEEEAF
TRBV14 | ASSQFPSAGETQY
TRBV7-2 | ASSLTSTSEQY
TRBV5-1 | ASSLTRDYEQY
TRBV4-3 | ASSQEVGGHGTGELF
TRBV20-1 | SASQGINEQF
TRBV27 | ASSSTAGQGSTDTQY
TRBV4-1 | ASSRGSLSGGETQY
TRBV24-1 | ATSGPGLAGGLADTQY
TRBV6-6 | ASSYDGYT
TRBV7-6 | ASSAQGATGELF
TRBV7-8 | ASTHDRAAEKLF
TRBV5-1 | ASSLRLAGGGKNTQY
TRBV12-3/TRBV12-4 | ASRIIGTAYEQY
TRBV5-1 | ASSPGTLNTGELF
TRBV20-1 | SARAPGELF
TRBV7-2 | ASSLRSGFSSNQPQH
TRBV3-1 | ASSQAAGVGNEQF
TRBV15 | ATSRVLVGAQDTQY
TRBV5-1 | ASSFTSDSYEQY
TRBV19 | ASRQRNQPQH
TRBV4-1 | ASSLRLAGIDTQY
TRBV12-3/TRBV12-4 | ASSFPRGLRGPDDYGYT
TRBV12-3/TRBV12-4 | ASSFTSKDTQY
TRBV5-1 | ASSLAGGSYSPLH
TRBV7-2 | ASSLAAGANTTN
TRBV5-4 | ASSLGGFRAAQNTEAF
TRBV24-1 | ATSDSLGGSVYEQF
TRBV15 | ATSRSLRTSMLNIQY
TRBV5-1 | ASSSTGSRDYEQY
TRBV29-1 | SGSVGQASTEAF
TRBV7-2 | ASSLDPLNQPQH
TRBV7-8 | ASSSGQGQETQY
TRBV11-2 | ASSLAARTGVDTQY
TRBV5-1 | ASSLGTGAPEQY
TRBV7-9 | VVRGTNTGELF
TRBV10-2 | ASSEPRTSGRIRGETQY
TRBV27 | ASSLLGQGYQPQH
TRBV5-1 | ASSLTSGDLRLLEQY
TRBV20-1 | SATVRLAGAHEQF
TRBV20-1 | SARAGSGNEQF
TRBV29-1 | SVDWRGANYGYT
TRBV3-1 | ASSQDLISSGRPWGETQY
TRBV5-1 | ASSFPTGGSSYNEQF
TRBV2 | ASSVLAGVNEQF
TRBV7-2 | ASSLSAGANYGYT